This T cell receptor (beta chain) was identified in a study of metastatic and nonmetastatic thyroid tumors. Study overall: Repertoire data that came from the blood and tumor or nodule tissue of malignant and benign thyroid patients were compared.

This clone was recorded only once. Its antigen is not identified. In the original processing: The distant-metastasis classifier for papillary thyroid cancer was built from CDR3 differences across clinicopathological groups. TCRdb re-clonotyped the PCR reads via MiXCR. The V and J calls come from TCRdb's annotation, not from the publication. Here the sample spans tens of thousands of clones, about 15% being singletons. V was trimmed by 6 bases and J by 2 bases, leaving 6 bases between them. The CDR3 is made up of 12 amino acids. Germline lookup yields CDR1 SGHNT and CDR2 YENEEA. Among the patients, none had received any treatment before thyroid surgery. Study outcomes and limitations: Benign nodules were reported to have significantly lower TCR beta diversity than malignant thyroid tumors, in blood and tumor.

Sequences were obtained from blood. This chain uses TRBV11-3 with TRBJ2-3; no firm D call. The clonotype originates from a female donor with papillary thyroid cancer or a benign thyroid nodule (not recorded which). Some clones in this sample may be carry-over from other donors' samples. The CDR3 sequence: CASSRFTDTQYF. DNA of the CDR3: TGTGCCAGCAGTCGGTTCACAGATACGCAGTATTTT.